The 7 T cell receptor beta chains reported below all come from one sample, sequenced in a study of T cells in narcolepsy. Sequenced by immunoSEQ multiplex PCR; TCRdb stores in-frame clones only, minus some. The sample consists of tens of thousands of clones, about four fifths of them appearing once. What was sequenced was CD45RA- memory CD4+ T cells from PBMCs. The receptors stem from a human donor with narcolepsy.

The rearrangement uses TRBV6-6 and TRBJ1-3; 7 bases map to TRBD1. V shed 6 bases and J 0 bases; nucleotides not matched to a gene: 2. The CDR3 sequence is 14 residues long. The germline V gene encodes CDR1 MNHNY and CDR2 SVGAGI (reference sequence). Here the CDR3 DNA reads TGTGCCAGCAGCGGGACAGTCTCTGGAAACACCATATATTTT. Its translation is CASSGTVSGNTIYF.

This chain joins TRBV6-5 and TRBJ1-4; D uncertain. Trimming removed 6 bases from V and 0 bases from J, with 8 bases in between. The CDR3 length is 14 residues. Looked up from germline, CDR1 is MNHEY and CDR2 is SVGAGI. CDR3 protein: CASRRIATNEKLFF. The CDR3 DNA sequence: TGTGCCAGCAGGCGGATAGCAACTAATGAAAAACTGTTTTTT.

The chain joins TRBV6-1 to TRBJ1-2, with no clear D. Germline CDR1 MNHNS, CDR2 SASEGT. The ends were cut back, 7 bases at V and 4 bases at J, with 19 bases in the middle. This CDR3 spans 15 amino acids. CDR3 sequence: CASNELRVNSYGYTF. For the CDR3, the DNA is TGTGCCAGCAATGAGCTAAGGGTAAATAGCTATGGCTACACCTTC.

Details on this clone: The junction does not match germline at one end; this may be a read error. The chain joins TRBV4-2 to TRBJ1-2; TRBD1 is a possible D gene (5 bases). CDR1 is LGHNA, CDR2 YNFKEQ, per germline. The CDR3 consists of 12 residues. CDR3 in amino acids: CASSQGGDLLWF. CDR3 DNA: TGTGCCAGCAGCCAAGGCGGGGACCTACTGTGGTTC.

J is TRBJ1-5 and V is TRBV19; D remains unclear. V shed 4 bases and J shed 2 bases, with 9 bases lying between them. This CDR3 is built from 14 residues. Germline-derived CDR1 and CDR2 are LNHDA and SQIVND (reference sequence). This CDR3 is CASSKARGNQPQHF. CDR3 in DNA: TGTGCCAGTAGTAAGGCCCGGGGCAATCAGCCCCAGCATTTT.

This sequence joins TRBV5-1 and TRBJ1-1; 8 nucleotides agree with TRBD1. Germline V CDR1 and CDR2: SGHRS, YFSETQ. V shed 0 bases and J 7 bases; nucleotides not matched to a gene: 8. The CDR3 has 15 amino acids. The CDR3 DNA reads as TGCGCCAGCAGCTTGGAGGGCAGGGGGCACAATGAAGCTTTCTTT. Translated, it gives CASSLEGRGHNEAFF.

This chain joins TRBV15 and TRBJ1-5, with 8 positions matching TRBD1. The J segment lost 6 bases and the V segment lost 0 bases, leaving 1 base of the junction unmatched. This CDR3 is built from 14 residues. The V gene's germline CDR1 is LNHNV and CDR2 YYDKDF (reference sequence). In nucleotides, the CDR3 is TGTGCCACCAGCAGAGAGACAGGGGCTCAGCCCCAGCATTTT. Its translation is CATSRETGAQPQHF.